This T cell receptor beta chain was sequenced in a study of T cells in Graves' hyperthyroidism and ophthalmopathy. Broader study findings: Blood shared most expanded thyroid clonotypes above 0.001. Ophthalmopathy could be told apart from stable hyperthyroidism with a 13 V-J model.

This CDR3 contains 15 residues. Per the germline V gene, CDR1 is SEHNR and CDR2 is FQNEAQ (reference sequence). No progression to ophthalmopathy during 18 months of follow-up defined stable disease. A patient was excluded if there was uncontrolled infection, other autoimmune disease, pregnancy or lactation. RNA transcripts served as the template for amplifying TCR beta CDR3 regions. The TCR CDR3 was amplified in a first-round RT-PCR using the HTBI primer set. TCRdb recomputed calls from the multiplex PCR reads with MiXCR, one row per CDR3 protein. Of hundreds of thousands of distinct CDR3 sequences in the sample, 38% were seen once. A note on this clonotype: Its antigen remains unknown. A junction boundary mismatches the germline segment, possibly from a read error.

This chain connects TRBV7-9 to TRBJ1-1; maybe TRBD1 (5 bases). The sequencing input was blood. The sequence was collected from a young man with Graves' hyperthyroidism. CDR3 residues: CASSLYQGADTEAFF. As DNA, the CDR3 is TGTGCTAGCAGCTTATACCAGGGCGCCGACACTGAAGCTTTCTTT.